The 22 T cell receptor beta chains reported below all come from one sample, sequenced in a study of shared clonotypes between healthy human individuals. Cells designated naive CD8 were CD45RO-negative and were positively selected for CCR7, with terminally differentiated effector memory CD45RA+ cells excluded. The data were produced by immunoSEQ multiplex PCR, yet TCRdb's version contains in-frame clones alone and is incomplete. Among about 1.9 million clones listed, 85% to 95% were seen once. Material: naive CD8+ T cells from PBMCs. Receptors were obtained from a man between 18 and 29 years old in good health. Some clones in this sample may be carry-over from other donors' samples.

The rearrangement joins TRBV6-5 to TRBJ1-1; D is undetermined. This CDR3 has 11 residues. Germline V gene lookup returns CDR1 MNHEY and CDR2 SVGAGI. The V end was cut by 7 bases, the J end by 5 bases, with 8 bases between. CDR3 nucleotide sequence: TGTGCCAGCATCACCGGAACTGAAGCTTTCTTT. Translating gives CASITGTEAFF.

This chain connects TRBV5-1 to TRBJ2-2; D possibly uses TRBD1 or TRBD2 (6 bases each). Trimming cost V 1 base and J 6 bases, with 16 bases left between them. This CDR3 is built from 16 residues. Germline V gene data show CDR1 as SGHRS and CDR2 as YFSETQ. The DNA of the CDR3 is TGCGCCAGCAGCTTGTGGCGGGACATCCCTGCCGGGGAGCTGTTTTTT. It translates to CASSLWRDIPAGELFF.

The chain recombines TRBV5-4 with TRBJ2-3, with TRBD2 matching over 7 bases. V lost 4 bases, J lost 2 bases, and 7 bases stayed unmatched. CDR1 SGHNT and CDR2 YYREEE come from the germline V gene (reference sequence). This CDR3 region has 15 residues. CDR3 residues: CASSARDYITDTQYF. CDR3 bases: TGTGCCAGCAGCGCCCGGGACTACATCACAGATACGCAGTATTTT.

The rearrangement joins TRBV9 to TRBJ2-3; 9 nucleotides line up with TRBD2. CDR3 size: 16 residues. Germline loops: CDR1 SGDLS, CDR2 YYNGEE. J gave up 4 bases and V 0 bases, and 6 bases lay outside the gene matches. The CDR3, as DNA: TGTGCCAGCAGCGTAGCTTCGGCGGGAGGGCCAGATACGCAGTATTTT. Its protein is CASSVASAGGPDTQYF.

This chain connects TRBV10-2 to TRBJ2-3; no clear D gene. Germline loops: CDR1 WSHSY, CDR2 SAAADI. The CDR3 loop spans 15 amino acids. Trimming took 2 bases from V and 4 from J, leaving 13 bases between them. Written as DNA, the CDR3 is TGCGCCAGCAGTGAGGCGGCGCCCGCGGCAGATACGCAGTATTTT. It yields the protein CASSEAAPAADTQYF.

The V and J genes are TRBV11-2 and TRBJ1-3; TRBD1 matches 8 bases. V gave up 5 bases and J gave up 4 bases; unmatched junction bases: 10. The CDR3 is 16 residues long. CDR1 SGHAT and CDR2 FQNNGV come from the germline V gene. The CDR3 DNA is TGTGCCAGCAGCCCGCGACAGGGGAAAGCAGGAAACACCATATATTTT. It codes for CASSPRQGKAGNTIYF.

This chain connects TRBV6-1 to TRBJ1-1, with D hard to call. V was pared by 4 bases and J by 7 bases, with 19 bases between. Germline V CDR1 and CDR2: MNHNS, SASEGT. The CDR3 sequence is 15 residues long. Here the CDR3 reads CASSALRLLLLEAFF. For the CDR3, the DNA is TGTGCCAGCAGTGCCCTTAGGTTACTCTTACTTGAAGCTTTCTTT.

With respect to this clone: At one boundary the junction diverges from the germline segment, which might be a read error. The chain employs TRBV13 and TRBJ2-4, with a tentative D call TRBD1 (6 bases). CDR3 length equals 13 residues. In germline, CDR1 is PRHDT, CDR2 FYEKMQ (reference sequence). CDR3 protein: CASSLGQQNIQYF. CDR3 sequence (DNA): TGTGCCAGCAGCCTAGGACAGCAAAACATTCAGTACTTC.

The chain carries TRBV14 and TRBJ2-1; D uncertain. Germline lookup yields CDR1 SGHDN and CDR2 FVKESK. There are 13 residues in the CDR3. V lost 4 bases, J lost 0 bases, and 4 bases lay in between. This CDR3 reads CASSLDSYNEQFF. DNA for the CDR3: TGTGCCAGCAGCCTTGACTCCTACAATGAGCAGTTCTTC.

This chain links TRBV29-1 with TRBJ1-1; D is undetermined. The V end was cut by 0 bases, the J end by 5 bases, with 7 bases between. The CDR3 has 12 residues. Germline CDR1 and CDR2: SQVTM and ANQGSEA. The CDR3 DNA reads TGCAGCGTTGAAGACACAATTACTGAAGCTTTCTTT. Encoded protein: CSVEDTITEAFF.

The rearrangement links TRBV7-7 to TRBJ2-3; D is unclear. The CDR3 has 14 amino acids. Per the germline V gene, CDR1 is SSHAT and CDR2 is FNYEAQ (reference sequence). The V and J ends lost 1 base and 1 base respectively, with 6 bases between them. The chain's CDR3 is CASSLDTRTDTQYF. The CDR3 nucleotides read TGTGCCAGCAGCTTAGACACGCGCACAGATACGCAGTATTTT.

This chain joins TRBV9 and TRBJ1-5, with TRBD1 as a possible D gene (5 bases). The CDR3 is made up of 18 amino acids. Germline loops: CDR1 SGDLS, CDR2 YYNGEE. V was shortened by 0 bases and J by 2 bases, with 18 bases between the two germline ends. The CDR3 DNA is TGTGCCAGCAGCGTAGGGTCACGGGGAGCACAGGGCAATCAGCCCCAGCATTTT. Translation gives CASSVGSRGAQGNQPQHF. Using reference TRBV9 and TRBJ1-5 for the parts outside the CDR3, the full variable domain is DSGVTQTPKHLITATGQRVTLRCSPRSGDLSVYWYQQSLDQGLQFLIQYYNGEERAKGNILERFSAQQFPDLHSELNLSSLELGDSALYFCASSVGSRGAQGNQPQHFGDGTRLSIL.

The CDR3 coding sequence is TGCGCCAGCAGCCAAGAGGCTAGCGGGAGGGGGGCGGAGACCCAGTACTTC. Encoded protein: CASSQEASGRGAETQYF. The chain employs TRBV4-1 and TRBJ2-5, with 12 bases fitting TRBD2. Germline CDR1 and CDR2: MGHRA and YSYEKL. Trimming took 0 bases from V and 5 from J; bases not matched to a gene: 7. This CDR3 has 17 amino acids.

This sequence joins TRBV6-5 and TRBJ2-7; D remains unclear. The ends were cut back, 4 bases at V and 2 bases at J, with 12 bases in the middle. This CDR3 comprises 14 residues. From germline, CDR1 is MNHEY and CDR2 SVGAGI. The CDR3 nucleotides are TGTGCCAGCAGTTTTGCGATCTCTCCCTACGAGCAGTACTTC. It translates to CASSFAISPYEQYF.

V is TRBV7-8 and J is TRBJ1-4, with D hard to call. The CDR3 loop spans 20 amino acids. CDR1 SGHVS and CDR2 FQNEAQ come from the germline V gene. V was cut by 5 bases and J by 0 bases, with 25 bases left in between. The CDR3 nucleotides read TGTGCCAGCAGCCATTCCCCCCCTCGAGGGTTGGTTGCAACTAATGAAAAACTGTTTTTT. Protein sequence: CASSHSPPRGLVATNEKLFF.

As to this clone: In the same sample, other DNA sequences code for this CDR3. The genes are TRBV11-2 and TRBJ2-1; no clear D. Germline V gives CDR1 SGHAT, CDR2 FQNNGV. This CDR3 has 12 amino acids. V shed 3 bases and J shed 7 bases, with 7 bases lying between them. CDR3 nucleotide sequence: TGTGCCAGCAGCTTTTCGCCGAATGAGCAGTTCTTC. Amino acid sequence: CASSFSPNEQFF.

The chain joins TRBV29-1 to TRBJ2-2; no definite D call. Trimming pared 5 bases from V and 7 bases from J, leaving 11 bases between. Germline values: CDR1 SQVTM, CDR2 ANQGSEA. The CDR3 extends over 12 amino acids. The CDR3 DNA reads as TGCAGCGTTCCCCAAAGCAACGGGGAGCTGTTTTTT. Residues: CSVPQSNGELFF.

The chain uses TRBV2 and TRBJ2-6, with 7 bases identical to TRBD1. The CDR3 has 17 residues. Trimming removed 10 bases from V and 0 bases from J; junction bases left unmatched: 12. The germline V gene encodes CDR1 SNHLY and CDR2 FYNNEI. The DNA for the CDR3 is TGTGCCATGCAATCCGGGACAGCCATCTCTGGGGCCAACGTCCTGACTTTC. Protein product: CAMQSGTAISGANVLTF.

This sequence joins TRBV9 and TRBJ1-1, with D tentatively TRBD1 (6 bases). The V end was cut by 3 bases, the J end by 7 bases, with 13 bases between. The CDR3 consists of 13 residues. Per germline, CDR1 SGDLS and CDR2 YYNGEE. The CDR3 reads CASSAQQGDEAFF. CDR3 sequence (DNA): TGTGCCAGCAGCGCGCAACAGGGAGATGAAGCTTTCTTT.

This chain connects TRBV27 to TRBJ1-4; D unclear. Germline V gives CDR1 MNHEY, CDR2 SMNVEV (reference sequence). Trimming removed 5 bases from V and 7 bases from J, with 14 bases in between. CDR3 size: 14 residues. DNA for the CDR3: TGTGCCAGCAGTCCAATTCATCCCAGTGAAAAACTGTTTTTT. Amino acids: CASSPIHPSEKLFF.

The genes are TRBV4-1 and TRBJ1-2; D ambiguous. V lost 0 bases, J lost 6 bases, and 14 bases lay in between. CDR3 length equals 15 residues. The germline V gene encodes CDR1 MGHRA and CDR2 YSYEKL. CDR3 DNA sequence: TGCGCCAGCAGCCAAGATTACCCGGGTGTTGATGGCTACACCTTC. Translating it yields CASSQDYPGVDGYTF.

Only one count was recorded for this clone. J is TRBJ1-1 and V is TRBV29-1; D gene unclear. V dropped 4 bases and J dropped 7 bases, with 19 bases sitting between them. The CDR3 length is 14 residues. From germline, CDR1 is SQVTM and CDR2 ANQGSEA. The chain's CDR3 is CSVVWGIGKGEAFF. Written as DNA, the CDR3 is TGCAGCGTTGTGTGGGGTATTGGTAAGGGTGAAGCTTTCTTT.